This section outlines one T cell receptor beta chain sequence together with its context. The data were obtained in a study of control samples from healthy donors and cancer patients. Libraries were prepared by immunoSEQ multiplex PCR; TCRdb keeps only in-frame clonotypes and omits some of them. The sample includes around 120,000 clones, around 91% of them seen just once. The CDR3 has 13 amino acids. The germline CDR1 and CDR2 sequences are SNHLY and FYNNEI. V was clipped by 4 bases and J by 9 bases, with 13 bases between them. Sequences were obtained from PBMCs. The rearrangement uses TRBV2 and TRBJ1-5; maybe TRBD1 (5 bases). The sequence derives from a woman aged 45-59 years with colorectal cancer. The CDR3 coding sequence is TGTGCCAGCAGTGTGGGAAGGGACCTGCCCCAGCATTTT. Translating it yields CASSVGRDLPQHF.